A selection of T cell receptor beta chains follows, all from one sample in a study of CD8 T cells in ankylosing spondylitis. MiXCR was run by TCRdb on the 5' RACE reads, yielding one entry per CDR3 protein. The sample lists 800,000 to 900,000 distinct CDR3 sequences, about 10% occurring once. Source material: blood, either unsorted or a sorted T cell fraction (not recorded which). The receptors were gathered from a male donor with ankylosing spondylitis. Each CDR3 is given with its conserved first and last residue. D genes are given only for firm matches. Only part of the rows carry a size: once, few, many, or a class if the clone is expanded.

TGTGCCAGCAGACCGGACTTCACTGAAGCTTTCTTT	CASRPDFTEAFF	NA	TRBJ1-1	TRBV12-3/TRBV12-4	NA
TGCAGTGCTGGACTAGCAGTTACCCACGAGCAGTACTTC	CSAGLAVTHEQYF	TRBD2	TRBJ2-7	TRBV20-1	many
TGCGCCAGCTTCAAAAGATCTCGAAGATCTCAGCCCCAGCATTTT	CASFKRSRRSQPQHF	NA	TRBJ1-5	TRBV5-1	NA
TGTGCCAGCAGCGACCTGGGACTAGCGGGAGAAGAGACCCAGTACTTC	CASSDLGLAGEETQYF	TRBD2	TRBJ2-5	TRBV7-8	once
TGTGCCACCAGCAGAGATATAGCCGGGTCTGGGGCCAACGTCCTGACTTTC	CATSRDIAGSGANVLTF	NA	TRBJ2-6	TRBV15	NA
TGCGCCAGCAGCCGGGACGGGATGCAAGAGACCCAGTACTTC	CASSRDGMQETQYF	NA	TRBJ2-5	TRBV5-1	NA
TGTGCCAGCAGTTACTCGACCAGCTATGAGCAGTTCTTC	CASSYSTSYEQFF	NA	TRBJ2-1	TRBV6-5	few
TGTGCCATCGCCAGGGGGGAGACCCAGTACTTC	CAIARGETQYF	TRBD1	TRBJ2-5	TRBV10-3	NA
TGTGCCACCAGTGACCGTAAACCCTCACAGAGACGCTCCTACAATGAGCAGTTCTTC	CATSDRKPSQRRSYNEQFF	NA	TRBJ2-1	TRBV24-1	NA
TGTGCCATTTCTAGCGGGCAACAAGAGACCCAGTACTTC	CAISSGQQETQYF	TRBD2	TRBJ2-5	TRBV10-3	NA
TGTGCCAGCAGCCACCCACGGGGTTTCCGGAAAGATACGCAGTATTTT	CASSHPRGFRKDTQYF	NA	TRBJ2-3	TRBV11-2	few